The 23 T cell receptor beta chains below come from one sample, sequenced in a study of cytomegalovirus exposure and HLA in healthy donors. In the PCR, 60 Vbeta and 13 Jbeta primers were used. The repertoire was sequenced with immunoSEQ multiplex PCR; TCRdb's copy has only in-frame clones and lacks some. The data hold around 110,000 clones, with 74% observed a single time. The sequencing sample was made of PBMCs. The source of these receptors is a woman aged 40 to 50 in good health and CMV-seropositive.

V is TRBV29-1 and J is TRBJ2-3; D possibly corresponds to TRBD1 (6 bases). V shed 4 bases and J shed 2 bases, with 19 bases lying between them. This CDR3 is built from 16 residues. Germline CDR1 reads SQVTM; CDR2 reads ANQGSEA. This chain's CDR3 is CSVVRLQGTYTDTQYF. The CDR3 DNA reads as TGCAGCGTTGTAAGATTACAGGGAACCTACACAGATACGCAGTATTTT.

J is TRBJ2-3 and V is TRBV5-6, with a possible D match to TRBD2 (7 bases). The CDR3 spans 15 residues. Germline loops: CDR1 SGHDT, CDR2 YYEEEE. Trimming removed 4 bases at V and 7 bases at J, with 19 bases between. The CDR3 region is CASSGSGGASNTQYF. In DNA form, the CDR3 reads TGTGCCAGCAGCGGGTCTGGGGGGGCCTCAAATACGCAGTATTTT.

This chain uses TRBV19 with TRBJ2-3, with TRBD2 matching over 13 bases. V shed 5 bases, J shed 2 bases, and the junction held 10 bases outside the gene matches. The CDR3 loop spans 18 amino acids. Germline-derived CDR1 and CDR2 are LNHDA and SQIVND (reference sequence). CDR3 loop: CASSSRTSGRGHTDTQYF. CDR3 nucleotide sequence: TGTGCCAGTAGTTCAAGGACTAGCGGGAGAGGACACACAGATACGCAGTATTTT.

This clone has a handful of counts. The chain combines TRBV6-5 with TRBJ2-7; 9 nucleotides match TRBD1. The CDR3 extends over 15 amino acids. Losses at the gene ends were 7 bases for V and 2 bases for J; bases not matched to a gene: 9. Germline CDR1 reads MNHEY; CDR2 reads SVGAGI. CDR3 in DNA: TGTGCCAGCACCCCCTCCGGGACAGGGCCCTACGAGCAGTACTTC. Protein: CASTPSGTGPYEQYF.

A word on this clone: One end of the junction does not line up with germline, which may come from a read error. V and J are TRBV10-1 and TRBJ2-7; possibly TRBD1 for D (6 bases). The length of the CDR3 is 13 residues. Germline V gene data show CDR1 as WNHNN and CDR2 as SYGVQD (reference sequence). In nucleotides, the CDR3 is TGCGCCAGCTGTGACAGGTCCGGCTACGAGCAGTACTTC. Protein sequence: CASCDRSGYEQYF.

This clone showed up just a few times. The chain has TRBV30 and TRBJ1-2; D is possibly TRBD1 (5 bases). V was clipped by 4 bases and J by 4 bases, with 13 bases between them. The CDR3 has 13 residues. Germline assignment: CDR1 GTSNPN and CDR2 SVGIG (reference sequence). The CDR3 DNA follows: TGTGCCTGGACCCCTCAGCAGGGCTATGGCTACACCTTC. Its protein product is CAWTPQQGYGYTF.

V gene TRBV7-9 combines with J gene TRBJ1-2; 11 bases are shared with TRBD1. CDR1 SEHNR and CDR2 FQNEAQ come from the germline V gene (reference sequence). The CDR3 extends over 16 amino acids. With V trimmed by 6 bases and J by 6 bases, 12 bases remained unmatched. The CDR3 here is CASSYPGTGGSHGYTF. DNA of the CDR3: TGTGCCAGCAGTTATCCCGGGACAGGGGGTAGTCATGGCTACACCTTC.

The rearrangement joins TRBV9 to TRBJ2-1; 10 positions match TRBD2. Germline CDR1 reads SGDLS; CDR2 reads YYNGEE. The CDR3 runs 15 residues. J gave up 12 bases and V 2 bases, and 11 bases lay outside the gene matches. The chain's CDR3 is CASSVTSGDPSGQFF. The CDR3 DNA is TGTGCCAGCAGCGTCACTAGCGGGGATCCTTCGGGGCAGTTCTTC. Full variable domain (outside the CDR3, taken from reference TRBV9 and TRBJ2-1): DSGVTQTPKHLITATGQRVTLRCSPRSGDLSVYWYQQSLDQGLQFLIQYYNGEERAKGNILERFSAQQFPDLHSELNLSSLELGDSALYFCASSVTSGDPSGQFFGPGTRLTVL.

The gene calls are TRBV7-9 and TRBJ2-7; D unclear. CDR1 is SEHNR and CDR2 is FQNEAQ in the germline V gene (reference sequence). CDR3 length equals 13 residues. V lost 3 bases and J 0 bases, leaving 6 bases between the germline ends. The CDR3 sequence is CASSFQNSYEQYF. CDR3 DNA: TGTGCCAGCAGCTTCCAAAACTCCTACGAGCAGTACTTC. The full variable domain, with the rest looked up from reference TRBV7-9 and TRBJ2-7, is DTGVSQNPRHKITKRGQNVTFRCDPISEHNRLYWYRQTLGQGPEFLTYFQNEAQLEKSRLLSDRFSAERPKGSFSTLEIQRTEQGDSAMYLCASSFQNSYEQYFGPGTRLTVT.

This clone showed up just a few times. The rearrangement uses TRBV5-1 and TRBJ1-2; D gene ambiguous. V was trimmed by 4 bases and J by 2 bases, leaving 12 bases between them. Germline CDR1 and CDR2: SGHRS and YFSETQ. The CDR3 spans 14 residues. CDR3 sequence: CASSAGDTNYGYTF. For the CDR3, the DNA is TGCGCCAGCAGCGCGGGCGATACGAACTATGGCTACACCTTC. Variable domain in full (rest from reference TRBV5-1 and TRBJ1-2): KAGVTQTPRYLIKTRGQQVTLSCSPISGHRSVSWYQQTPGQGLQFLFEYFSETQRNKGNFPGRFSGRQFSNSRSEMNVSTLELGDSALYLCASSAGDTNYGYTFGSGTRLTVV.

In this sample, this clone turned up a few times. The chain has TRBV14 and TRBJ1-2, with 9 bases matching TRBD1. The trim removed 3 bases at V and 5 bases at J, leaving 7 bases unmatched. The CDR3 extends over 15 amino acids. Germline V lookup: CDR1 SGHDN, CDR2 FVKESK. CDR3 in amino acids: CASSHEGQGFYGYTF. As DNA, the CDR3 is TGTGCCAGCAGCCACGAGGGACAGGGTTTTTATGGCTACACCTTC.

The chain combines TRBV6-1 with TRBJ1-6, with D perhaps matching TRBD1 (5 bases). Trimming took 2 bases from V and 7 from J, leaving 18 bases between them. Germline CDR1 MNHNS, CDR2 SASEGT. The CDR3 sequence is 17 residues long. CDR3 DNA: TGTGCCAGCAGTGAATCTGGGGGGGTCGGAGGGAATTCACCCCTCCACTTT. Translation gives CASSESGGVGGNSPLHF.

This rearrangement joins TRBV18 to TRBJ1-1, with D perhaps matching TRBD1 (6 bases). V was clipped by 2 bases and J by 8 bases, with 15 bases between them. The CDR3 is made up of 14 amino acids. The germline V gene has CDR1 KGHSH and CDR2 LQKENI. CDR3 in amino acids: CASSPGGALLEAFF. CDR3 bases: TGTGCCAGCTCACCAGGGGGGGCTCTCCTAGAAGCTTTCTTT. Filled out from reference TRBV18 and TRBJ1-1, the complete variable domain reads NAGVMQNPRHLVRRRGQEARLRCSPMKGHSHVYWYRQLPEEGLKFMVYLQKENIIDESGMPKERFSAEFPKEGPSILRIQQVVRGDSAAYFCASSPGGALLEAFFGQGTRLTVV.

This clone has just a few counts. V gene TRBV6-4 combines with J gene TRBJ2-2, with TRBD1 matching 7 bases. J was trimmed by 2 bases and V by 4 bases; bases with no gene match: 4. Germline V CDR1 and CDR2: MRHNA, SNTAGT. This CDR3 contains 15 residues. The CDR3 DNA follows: TGTGCCAGCAGTGCTGGGACAGACAACACCGGGGAGCTGTTTTTT. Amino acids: CASSAGTDNTGELFF.

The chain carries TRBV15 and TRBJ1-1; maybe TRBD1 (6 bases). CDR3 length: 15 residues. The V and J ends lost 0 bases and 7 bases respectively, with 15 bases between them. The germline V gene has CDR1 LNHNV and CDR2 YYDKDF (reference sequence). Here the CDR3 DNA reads TGTGCCACCAGCAGAGACCTCGGGGGGCAGGATGAAGCTTTCTTT. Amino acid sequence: CATSRDLGGQDEAFF. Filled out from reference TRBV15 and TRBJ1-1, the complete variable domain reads DAMVIQNPRYQVTQFGKPVTLSCSQTLNHNVMYWYQQKSSQAPKLLFHYYDKDFNNEADTPDNFQSRRPNTSFCFLDIRSPGLGDTAMYLCATSRDLGGQDEAFFGQGTRLTVV.

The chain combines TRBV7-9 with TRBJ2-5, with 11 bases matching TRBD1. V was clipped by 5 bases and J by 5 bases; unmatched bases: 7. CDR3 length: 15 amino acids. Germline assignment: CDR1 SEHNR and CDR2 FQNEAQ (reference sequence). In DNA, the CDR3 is TGTGCCAGCAGCCAGGACAGGGGGCGGCAGGAGACCCAGTACTTC. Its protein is CASSQDRGRQETQYF.

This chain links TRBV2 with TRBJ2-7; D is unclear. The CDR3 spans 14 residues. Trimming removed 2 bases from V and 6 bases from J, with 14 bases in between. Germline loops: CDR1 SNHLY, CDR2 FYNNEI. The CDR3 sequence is CASSERKNTGEQYF. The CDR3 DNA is TGTGCCAGCAGTGAACGGAAAAACACGGGCGAGCAGTACTTC.

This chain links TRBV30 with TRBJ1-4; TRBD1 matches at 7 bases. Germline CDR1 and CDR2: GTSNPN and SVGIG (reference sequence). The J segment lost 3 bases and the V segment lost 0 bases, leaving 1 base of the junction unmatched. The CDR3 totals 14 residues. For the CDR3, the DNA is TGTGCCTGGAGTGTAGGGGGCCCTAATGAAAAACTGTTTTTT. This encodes CAWSVGGPNEKLFF. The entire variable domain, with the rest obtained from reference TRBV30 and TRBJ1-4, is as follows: SQTIHQWPATLVQPVGSPLSLECTVEGTSNPNLYWYRQAAGRGLQLLFYSVGIGQISSEVPQNLSASRPQDRQFILSSKKLLLSDSGFYLCAWSVGGPNEKLFFGSGTQLSVL.

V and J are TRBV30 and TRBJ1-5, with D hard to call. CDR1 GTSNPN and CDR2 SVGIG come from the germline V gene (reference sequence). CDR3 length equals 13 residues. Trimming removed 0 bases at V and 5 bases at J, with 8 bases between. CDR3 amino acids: CAWSVREDQPQHF. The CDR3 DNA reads TGTGCCTGGAGTGTGCGGGAGGATCAGCCCCAGCATTTT. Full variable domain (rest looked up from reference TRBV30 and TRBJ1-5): SQTIHQWPATLVQPVGSPLSLECTVEGTSNPNLYWYRQAAGRGLQLLFYSVGIGQISSEVPQNLSASRPQDRQFILSSKKLLLSDSGFYLCAWSVREDQPQHFGDGTRLSIL.

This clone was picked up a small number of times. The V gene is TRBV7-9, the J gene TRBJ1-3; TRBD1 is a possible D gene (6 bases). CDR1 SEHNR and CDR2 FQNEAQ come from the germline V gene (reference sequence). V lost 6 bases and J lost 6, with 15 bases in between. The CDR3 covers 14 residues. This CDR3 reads CASRQGSRENTIYF. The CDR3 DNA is TGTGCCAGCAGACAGGGCTCTCGGGAAAACACCATATATTTT.

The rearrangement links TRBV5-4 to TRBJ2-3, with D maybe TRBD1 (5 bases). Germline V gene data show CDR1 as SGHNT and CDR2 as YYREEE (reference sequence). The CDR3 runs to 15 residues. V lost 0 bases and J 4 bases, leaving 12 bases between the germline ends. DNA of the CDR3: TGTGCCAGCAGCTTGGTGGTGGGGCAGGCAGATACGCAGTATTTT. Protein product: CASSLVVGQADTQYF.

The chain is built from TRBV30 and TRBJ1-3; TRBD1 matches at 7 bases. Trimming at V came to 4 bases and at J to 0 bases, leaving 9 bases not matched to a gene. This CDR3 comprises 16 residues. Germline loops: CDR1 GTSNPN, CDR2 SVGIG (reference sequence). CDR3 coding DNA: TGTGCCTGGACCCTAGGGGGCAGAATCTCTGGAAACACCATATATTTT. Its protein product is CAWTLGGRISGNTIYF. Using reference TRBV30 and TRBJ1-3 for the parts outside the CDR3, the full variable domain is SQTIHQWPATLVQPVGSPLSLECTVEGTSNPNLYWYRQAAGRGLQLLFYSVGIGQISSEVPQNLSASRPQDRQFILSSKKLLLSDSGFYLCAWTLGGRISGNTIYFGEGSWLTVV.

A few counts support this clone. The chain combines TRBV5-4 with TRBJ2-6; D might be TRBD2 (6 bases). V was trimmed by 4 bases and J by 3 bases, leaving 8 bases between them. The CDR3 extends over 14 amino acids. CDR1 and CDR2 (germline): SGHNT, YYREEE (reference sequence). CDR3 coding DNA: TGTGCCAGCAGCAACGGGAGTGGGGCCAACGTCCTGACTTTC. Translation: CASSNGSGANVLTF.